Included here is one TCR beta chain sequence, with context. Antigen: not known. TCRdb called the 5' RACE reads again in MiXCR, with one record for every CDR3 protein. The sample has roughly 520,000 distinct CDR3 sequences; 21% are singletons. The data originate from a study of T cells after yellow fever vaccination. The study, taken as a whole, reports: Post-booster samples contained most primary-vaccination clones (approximately 97% CD4, around 88% CD8). Although most clonotypes did not, a small share appeared in both CD4 and CD8 compartments.

Unmatched junction bases numbered 12, after V lost 10 bases and J lost 4 bases. CDR3 length: 16 amino acids. Germline V gives CDR1 ENHRY, CDR2 SYGVKD. V is TRBV10-3 and J is TRBJ2-6; 8 nucleotides align to TRBD1. The sample was PBMCs, taken 21 days after the first yellow fever vaccination. This clonotype originated in a man aged 18 to 30 who received the YFV17D yellow fever vaccine. The CDR3 nucleotides read TGTGCCACCCGGGGACAGGCGGCGCGGGGGGCCAACGTCCTGACTTTC. Protein: CATRGQAARGANVLTF.